The text below deals with one TCR beta chain. This entry comes from a study of blood T cell repertoires in COVID-19. About the study: The United States, Italy and Spain were the sources of the acute and convalescent COVID-19 samples. Sources were T cells, B-cell-depleted T cells, or PBMCs; the material itself was cDNA or gDNA.

Study processing details: Amplified reference gene primers provided the basis for estimating nucleated cell counts. The assay was immunoSEQ multiplex PCR, and TCRdb's table has in-frame clones only and misses some. V and J calls and clone size are copied from that table; D and trimming were computed from the DNA. The data show roughly 230,000 clones, with 88% seen just once and 1.5% to 2% held by the top ten. The TCR originated in a man in his 70s with acute or convalescent COVID-19. The specimen sequenced was peripheral blood.

CDR3 DNA: TGTGCCAGCAGCACCCTCGCGGGCGCGAACTATGGCTACACCTTC. As protein: CASSTLAGANYGYTF. This chain uses TRBV7-2 with TRBJ1-2; no clear D gene. Per germline, CDR1 SGHTA and CDR2 FQGNSA. The V end lost 5 bases, the J end lost 2 bases, and 15 bases lay between the germline ends. This CDR3 region has 15 residues.